The present TCR beta chain was sequenced within a study of T-cell reconstitution after alpha-beta-depleted transplantation in children (dated by TCRdb to the mid-2010s). Study-wide context: T-cell immune reconstitution after TCRalphabeta/CD19-depleted allogeneic hematopoietic cell transplantation in children was quantitatively tracked in the study by means of TCR repertoire profiling.

For this clonotype: The antigen it binds to is not known. Per-base quality was not reported, and no clone a single base away is much larger than it.

In light of the paper, this sample's treatment or condition label describes: allogeneic hematopoietic cell transplantation with graft depleted of TCRalphabeta T cells and CD19 B cells. The transplant recipients were children given TCRalphabeta/CD19-depleted allogeneic hematopoietic cell grafts. Study-wide conclusions, independent of this receptor: The frequencies of hyperexpanded clones fell over the following months, and after one year, T-cell counts and TCRbeta diversity were mostly attributed to newly produced T cells. The apparently early alphabetaT-cell count recovery about two months after transplant was reportedly dependent on only several hundred rapidly expanded clones derived from non-depleted graft cells. In some patients, high TCRbeta diversity at day 60 was attributed to recipient T cells and intrathymic progenitors that had survived conditioning.

The method behind the library was PCR. The sequencing machine was an Illumina HiSeq 2500. TCR libraries were prepared with molecular barcoding, using unique molecular identifiers to normalize TCRbeta repertoire quantification. TCRdb reran the public reads through fastp at Q25 and MiXCR, keeping productive beta chains. CDR3 protein sequences are deduplicated, and each keeps its most common genes and DNA. The sample profile shows about 1,000,000 distinct CDR3 sequences; about 29% of them were found once. The top ten clones comprise about 28% of the sample. Including the terminal cysteine and phenylalanine, the CDR3 comprises 16 residues. Kept here is only the CDR3 DNA, which spans 48 bases and is read in frame from base 1. Reading the germline V gene (reference sequence) gives CDR1 SEHNR and CDR2 FQNEAQ. V has 1 base trimmed and J has 2 bases trimmed; junction bases matching no gene number 4.

The sequences come from PBMCs, mostly from graft donor cells, collected 360 days after TCRalphabeta/CD19-depleted stem cell transplant. The chain links TRBV7-9 with TRBJ2-3; 9 bases in the junction line up with TRBD1. The TCR comes from a boy under two years old who had a stem cell transplant for SCID, so the T cells may come from the graft donor. The CDR3 protein is CASSLGDRAHTDTQYF. The nucleotides are TGTGCCAGCAGCTTAGGGGACAGGGCTCACACAGATACGCAGTATTTT.